A single sample gave rise to the 27 T cell receptor beta chains below, sequenced in a study of PD-1 blockade in classical Hodgkin lymphoma. Documented time point: cycle 4 day 1 (C4D1), after five to seven weeks of nivolumab. All patients relapsed after autologous stem cell transplantation, and brentuximab vedotin exposure varied. Profiled with immunoSEQ multiplex PCR; TCRdb holds only in-frame clones, not every one. The table has 85,000 to 90,000 clones, 90% seen once; the top ten hold 2.5% to 3.5%. This sample comprised peripheral blood mononuclear cells (PBMCs), obtained before the fourth cycle of nivolumab. The origin of the receptors is a human donor with classical Hodgkin lymphoma.

The chain carries TRBV4-3 and TRBJ1-2; no definite D call. The germline CDR1 and CDR2 sequences are LGHNA and YSLEER. The CDR3 loop spans 19 amino acids. V was cut by 0 bases and J by 1 base, with 21 bases left in between. Here the CDR3 reads CASSQDLWFGRGVNYGYTF. Written as DNA, the CDR3 is TGCGCCAGCAGCCAAGATTTGTGGTTTGGGCGGGGAGTTAACTATGGCTACACCTTC.

The rearrangement links TRBV5-1 to TRBJ1-2; the D gene is possibly TRBD1 (6 bases). The CDR3 is made up of 15 amino acids. V dropped 4 bases and J dropped 2 bases, with 15 bases sitting between them. The V gene's germline CDR1 is SGHRS and CDR2 YFSETQ. CDR3: CASSRTGTSNYGYTF. CDR3 in DNA: TGCGCCAGCAGCAGAACCGGGACATCAAACTATGGCTACACCTTC.

The chain has TRBV5-1 and TRBJ1-1, with D uncertain. V lost 2 bases and J lost 0, with 14 bases in between. Germline V gives CDR1 SGHRS, CDR2 YFSETQ. This CDR3 spans 16 amino acids. CDR3 protein: CASSFRSGPLNTEAFF. Written as DNA, the CDR3 is TGCGCCAGCAGCTTCCGTTCCGGACCTTTGAACACTGAAGCTTTCTTT.

The chain carries TRBV9 and TRBJ1-4; D is unresolved. Germline V gene data show CDR1 as SGDLS and CDR2 as YYNGEE. V lost 7 bases, J lost 9 bases, and 10 bases lay in between. The CDR3 loop spans 11 amino acids. The CDR3 region has the DNA TGTGCCAGCTCGTCGGTGAAAAAACTGTTTTTT. Its protein product is CASSSVKKLFF.

The chain has TRBV5-7 and TRBJ2-1; 8 nucleotides agree with TRBD1. TRBV5-7 is reported as an ORF; its role is uncertain. CDR3 size: 13 residues. J lost 7 bases, V lost 3 bases, and 3 bases had no gene match. The DNA of the CDR3 is TGTGCCAGCAGCTGGTACAGGGGGAATGAGCAGTTCTTC. This encodes CASSWYRGNEQFF.

The chain carries TRBV29-1 and TRBJ1-4; D gene uncertain. V dropped 1 base and J dropped 5 bases, with 5 bases sitting between them. The CDR3 has 12 residues. Germline lookup yields CDR1 SQVTM and CDR2 ANQGSEA. DNA for the CDR3: TGCAGCGTTGAAGGGCGAAATGAAAAACTGTTTTTT. Translation gives CSVEGRNEKLFF. Combining the CDR3 with reference TRBV29-1 and TRBJ1-4 gives the whole variable domain SAVISQKPSRDICQRGTSLTIQCQVDSQVTMMFWYRQQPGQSLTLIATANQGSEATYESGFVIDKFPISRPNLTFSTLTVSNMSPEDSSIYLCSVEGRNEKLFFGSGTQLSVL.

This clone is a singleton in its sample. The chain combines TRBV5-6 with TRBJ2-1; 7 bases match TRBD2. The germline V gene has CDR1 SGHDT and CDR2 YYEEEE. The junction had 4 bases not matched to a gene; V was cut back by 1 base and J by 12 bases. The CDR3 is 12 residues long. Written as DNA, the CDR3 is TGTGCCAGCAGCTTGAGGGAGGGTGTGCAGTTCTTC. It is translated as CASSLREGVQFF.

This chain uses TRBV29-1 with TRBJ1-1; the D is unclear. V lost 5 bases and J 1 base, leaving 14 bases between the germline ends. Germline CDR1 SQVTM, CDR2 ANQGSEA. This CDR3 spans 14 amino acids. The CDR3 reads CSVLGRHQNTEAFF. CDR3 in DNA: TGCAGCGTTCTTGGCCGACACCAGAACACTGAAGCTTTCTTT. The variable domain in full, with the rest retrieved from reference TRBV29-1 and TRBJ1-1, is SAVISQKPSRDICQRGTSLTIQCQVDSQVTMMFWYRQQPGQSLTLIATANQGSEATYESGFVIDKFPISRPNLTFSTLTVSNMSPEDSSIYLCSVLGRHQNTEAFFGQGTRLTVV.

CDR3 in DNA: TGTGCCAGCAGCTTCGGGAGGCCGGCCGCTCCGGGAGGAAACACCATATATTTT. Protein sequence: CASSFGRPAAPGGNTIYF. The chain uses TRBV5-4 and TRBJ1-3; no clear D. Germline CDR1 reads SGHNT; CDR2 reads YYREEE (reference sequence). V gave up 2 bases and J gave up 4 bases, with 22 bases separating them. This CDR3 comprises 18 residues.

V is TRBV7-7 and J is TRBJ1-2, with D unclear. The length of the CDR3 is 14 residues. Trimming stripped 1 base from V and 0 bases from J, with 6 bases between. Per the germline V gene, CDR1 is SSHAT and CDR2 is FNYEAQ (reference sequence). In nucleotides, the CDR3 is TGTGCCAGCAGCTTAGAGCGCTCTAACTATGGCTACACCTTC. Protein: CASSLERSNYGYTF.

This clone was counted a single time. This chain connects TRBV9 to TRBJ1-1; possible D gene TRBD1, 5 bases. The CDR3 length is 14 residues. V shed 4 bases and J shed 2 bases, with 12 bases lying between them. Germline lookup yields CDR1 SGDLS and CDR2 YYNGEE. This CDR3 reads CASSLRGENTEAFF. CDR3 coding DNA: TGTGCCAGCAGCCTCCGGGGGGAAAACACTGAAGCTTTCTTT.

V gene TRBV18 combines with J gene TRBJ1-4; 11 nucleotides agree with TRBD1. The CDR3 runs 19 residues. The J segment lost 0 bases and the V segment lost 5 bases, leaving 11 bases of the junction unmatched. Germline CDR1 reads KGHSH; CDR2 reads LQKENI. CDR3 in amino acids: CASSNLPGDRGTTNEKLFF. For the CDR3, the DNA is TGTGCCAGCTCAAATCTACCCGGGGACAGGGGGACAACTAATGAAAAACTGTTTTTT.

The chain has TRBV4-1 and TRBJ1-6; perhaps TRBD1 as D (5 bases). There are 16 residues in the CDR3. Trimming shortened V by 0 bases and J by 8 bases, and 14 bases separated the two germline ends. From germline, CDR1 is MGHRA and CDR2 YSYEKL. CDR3 amino acids: CASSQDYPGTYSPLHF. The CDR3 DNA reads as TGCGCCAGCAGCCAAGATTACCCGGGGACTTATTCACCCCTCCACTTT.

This chain connects TRBV29-1 to TRBJ2-2, with 10 bases that match TRBD2. CDR1 and CDR2 from the germline V gene are SQVTM and ANQGSEA. The CDR3 runs to 15 residues. The junction had 5 bases not matched to a gene; V was cut back by 1 base and J by 6 bases. CDR3 sequence: CSVEVTSGAPGELFF. The CDR3 DNA reads as TGCAGCGTTGAAGTCACTAGCGGGGCACCCGGGGAGCTGTTTTTT.

The rearrangement uses TRBV6-5 and TRBJ2-2; 7 nucleotides line up with TRBD1. With V trimmed by 6 bases and J by 2 bases, 3 bases remained unmatched. The CDR3 sequence is 14 residues long. The germline gives CDR1 MNHEY, CDR2 SVGAGI. The CDR3 coding sequence is TGTGCCAGCAGCCGGGACAGTAACACCGGGGAGCTGTTTTTT. The encoded protein is CASSRDSNTGELFF.

The rearrangement uses TRBV13 and TRBJ2-1, with 8 bases matching TRBD2. This CDR3 is built from 15 residues. V shed 4 bases, J shed 7 bases, and the junction held 9 bases outside the gene matches. Germline lookup yields CDR1 PRHDT and CDR2 FYEKMQ (reference sequence). The CDR3 loop reads CASSSLGAGENEQFF. The DNA for the CDR3 is TGTGCCAGCAGCTCCCTTGGAGCGGGGGAAAATGAGCAGTTCTTC.

Written as DNA, the CDR3 is TGTGCCAGCAGTAGCCAAATGGGACAGGGTATGGACACCGGGGAGCTGTTTTTT. Protein: CASSSQMGQGMDTGELFF. V is TRBV27 and J is TRBJ2-2, with 9 bases identical to TRBD1. V shed 5 bases, J shed 3 bases, and the junction held 13 bases outside the gene matches. This CDR3 has 18 residues. CDR1 is MNHEY and CDR2 is SMNVEV in the germline V gene (reference sequence).

The chain links TRBV7-2 to TRBJ1-1; 8 bases agree with TRBD1. CDR1 SGHTA and CDR2 FQGNSA come from the germline V gene. The CDR3 is 14 residues long. The trim removed 8 bases at V and 3 bases at J, leaving 8 bases unmatched. The CDR3 region is CASRKQGGDTEAFF. The CDR3 DNA reads TGTGCCAGCCGTAAACAGGGGGGTGACACTGAAGCTTTCTTT. Combining the CDR3 with reference TRBV7-2 and TRBJ1-1 gives the whole variable domain GAGVSQSPSNKVTEKGKDVELRCDPISGHTALYWYRQSLGQGLEFLIYFQGNSAPDKSGLPSDRFSAERTGGSVSTLTIQRTQQEDSAVYLCASRKQGGDTEAFFGQGTRLTVV.

The chain uses TRBV25-1 and TRBJ2-1; maybe TRBD1 (6 bases). V lost 3 bases and J 0 bases, leaving 6 bases between the germline ends. This CDR3 spans 14 amino acids. CDR1 and CDR2 from the germline V gene are MGHDK and SYGVNS. CDR3 sequence reads: CASSEGASYNEQFF. CDR3 nucleotides: TGTGCCAGCAGTGAGGGGGCCTCCTACAATGAGCAGTTCTTC.

This rearrangement joins TRBV7-9 to TRBJ1-5; D is uncertain. The CDR3 spans 12 residues. From germline, CDR1 is SEHNR and CDR2 FQNEAQ (reference sequence). V lost 4 bases and J lost 6, with 7 bases in between. The CDR3 loop is CASSSGSQPQHF. DNA of the CDR3: TGTGCCAGCAGCTCTGGGAGTCAGCCCCAGCATTTT.

The CDR3 DNA sequence: TGTGCCAGCAGCTTAATTCTGGGAAAAGGTTCTGGAAACACCATATATTTT. Protein: CASSLILGKGSGNTIYF. The chain couples TRBV11-2 to TRBJ1-3; D gene uncertain. The CDR3 is made up of 17 amino acids. V lost 2 bases and J 1 base, leaving 15 bases between the germline ends. CDR1 is SGHAT and CDR2 is FQNNGV in the germline V gene. The full variable domain, completed using reference TRBV11-2 and TRBJ1-3, is EAGVAQSPRYKIIEKRQSVAFWCNPISGHATLYWYQQILGQGPKLLIQFQNNGVVDDSQLPKDRFSAERLKGVDSTLKIQPAKLEDSAVYLCASSLILGKGSGNTIYFGEGSWLTVV.

This rearrangement joins TRBV6-1 to TRBJ2-7, with D perhaps given as TRBD1 or TRBD2 (6 bases each). The germline V gene encodes CDR1 MNHNS and CDR2 SASEGT. Trimming cost V 4 bases and J 3 bases, with 10 bases left between them. The length of the CDR3 is 13 residues. The CDR3 spells CASSGEGGYEQYF. CDR3 bases: TGTGCCAGCAGTGGTGAGGGGGGCTACGAGCAGTACTTC.

The genes are TRBV4-2 and TRBJ1-1; D is perhaps TRBD1 (5 bases). Looked up from germline, CDR1 is LGHNA and CDR2 is YNFKEQ. Trimming pared 2 bases from V and 4 bases from J, leaving 17 bases between. The CDR3 sequence is 16 residues long. The CDR3, as DNA: TGTGCCAGCAGCCAACTGGGGCAGGTACATGTCACTGAAGCTTTCTTT. It codes for CASSQLGQVHVTEAFF.

The chain is built from TRBV15 and TRBJ2-5; tentatively, D is TRBD1 (5 bases). The CDR3 has 15 residues. V dropped 1 base and J dropped 0 bases, with 9 bases sitting between them. Germline V CDR1 and CDR2: LNHNV, YYDKDF (reference sequence). The CDR3 DNA is TGTGCCACCAGCAGAGTGGGCAGGGACCAAGAGACCCAGTACTTC. It translates to CATSRVGRDQETQYF. Full variable domain (missing parts from reference TRBV15 and TRBJ2-5): DAMVIQNPRYQVTQFGKPVTLSCSQTLNHNVMYWYQQKSSQAPKLLFHYYDKDFNNEADTPDNFQSRRPNTSFCFLDIRSPGLGDTAMYLCATSRVGRDQETQYFGPGTRLLVL.

With respect to this clone: The junction differs from germline at one of its ends, possibly a read error. V and J are TRBV2 and TRBJ1-1; D remains unclear. The CDR3 spans 13 residues. The germline V gene has CDR1 SNHLY and CDR2 FYNNEI. The CDR3 protein is CASLRTENTGAFF. The CDR3 bases are TGTGCCAGCCTACGGACTGAGAACACTGGAGCTTTCTTT.

This clone was seen just once. This chain joins TRBV10-3 and TRBJ2-3, with TRBD1 identical over 7 bases. Trimming removed 7 bases from V and 0 bases from J; junction bases left unmatched: 10. There are 16 residues in the CDR3. Germline-derived CDR1 and CDR2 are ENHRY and SYGVKD. DNA for the CDR3: TGTGCCATCATGAAGTCGGGACAGAGTAGCACAGATACGCAGTATTTT. This codes for CAIMKSGQSSTDTQYF.

Worth noting for this clone: The sample holds other DNA sequences that translate to the same CDR3. The V call is TRBV15, the J call TRBJ1-1; D remains ambiguous. Germline V CDR1 and CDR2: LNHNV, YYDKDF (reference sequence). V was shortened by 1 base and J by 0 bases, with 15 bases between the two germline ends. This CDR3 comprises 17 residues. Here the CDR3 DNA reads TGTGCCACCAGCAGAGGGGAGGGTTTTAGCCTGAACACTGAAGCTTTCTTT. Its protein product is CATSRGEGFSLNTEAFF.